These 22 T cell receptor beta chains were sequenced from one sample in a study of blood T cell repertoires in COVID-19 (TCRdb year 2020). The method behind the library was the immunoSEQ multiplex PCR assay. As stored in TCRdb, this immuneACCESS dataset retains in-frame rearrangements with V and J assigned. A fraction of the clones does not appear; measured against another copy, unresolved V genes explain less than half of the discrepancy, and the remainder lacks a known reason. The sample yields about 170,000 clones; 84% were counted once. The leading ten clones occupy less than 3.5% of the sample. The sequenced material came from peripheral blood. The receptors originated from a woman older than 75 with COVID-19, enrolled during active disease.

V is TRBV7-9 and J is TRBJ1-6, with D tentatively TRBD1 (6 bases). This CDR3 is 13 amino acids long. Germline CDR1 is SEHNR and CDR2 is FQNEAQ (reference sequence). V shed 4 bases and J shed 7 bases, with 8 bases lying between them. The CDR3 reads CASSSTGNSPLHF. The CDR3 nucleotides read TGTGCCAGCAGCTCAACAGGGAATTCACCCCTCCACTTT. Looking up the rest from reference TRBV7-9 and TRBJ1-6 gives the full variable domain: DTGVSQNPRHKITKRGQNVTFRCDPISEHNRLYWYRQTLGQGPEFLTYFQNEAQLEKSRLLSDRFSAERPKGSFSTLEIQRTEQGDSAMYLCASSSTGNSPLHFGNGTRLTVT.

This clone was found once. The genes are TRBV30 and TRBJ1-5; tentative D call: TRBD1 (5 bases). The CDR3 is 14 amino acids. Germline CDR1 GTSNPN, CDR2 SVGIG (reference sequence). Trimming took 0 bases from V and 4 from J, leaving 10 bases between them. In nucleotides, the CDR3 is TGTGCCTGGAGTGTAACCAGGGCAAATCAGCCCCAGCATTTT. Amino acid sequence: CAWSVTRANQPQHF.

The chain uses TRBV5-5 and TRBJ1-3; TRBD1 might be the D (5 bases). The germline V gene has CDR1 SGHKS and CDR2 YYEKEE (reference sequence). The V gene lost 1 base and the J gene lost 2 bases, with 10 bases spanning the gap. This CDR3 is 15 amino acids long. In DNA form, the CDR3 reads TGTGCCAGCAGCTTGAGCGGGGGGACTGGAAACACCATATATTTT. Encoded protein: CASSLSGGTGNTIYF.

The chain combines TRBV5-5 with TRBJ1-1; no reliable D call. V was clipped by 2 bases and J by 0 bases, with 8 bases between them. CDR3 length equals 14 residues. Germline-derived CDR1 and CDR2 are SGHKS and YYEKEE (reference sequence). Written as DNA, the CDR3 is TGTGCCAGCAGCTTACCGGGAATGAACACTGAAGCTTTCTTT. Its translation is CASSLPGMNTEAFF.

The chain combines TRBV27 with TRBJ2-7; the D is unclear. CDR1 is MNHEY and CDR2 is SMNVEV in the germline V gene (reference sequence). The germline V and J ends were trimmed by 4 bases and 4 bases, with 11 bases remaining between them. CDR3 length: 13 amino acids. The CDR3 DNA is TGTGCCAGCAGTTATCGCTTCCAGTACGAGCAGTACTTC. This translates into CASSYRFQYEQYF.

CDR3 nucleotide sequence: TGTGCCAGCAGCCCCCGTCTAGCGGGAGCTTGGGGAGATACGCAGTATTTT. Translated: CASSPRLAGAWGDTQYF. The V and J genes are TRBV4-2 and TRBJ2-3, with 10 positions matching TRBD2. This CDR3 comprises 17 residues. Trimming at V came to 4 bases and at J to 5 bases, leaving 12 bases not matched to a gene. CDR1 LGHNA and CDR2 YNFKEQ come from the germline V gene.

The chain uses TRBV10-1 and TRBJ2-1; the D gene is possibly TRBD2 (6 bases). Germline V gives CDR1 WNHNN, CDR2 SYGVQD (reference sequence). V was trimmed by 5 bases and J by 6 bases, leaving 14 bases between them. The CDR3 totals 14 residues. In DNA form, the CDR3 reads TGCGCCAGCAGTCCGGGGCTAGCGAGCAATGAGCAGTTCTTC. It specifies CASSPGLASNEQFF.

The chain couples TRBV28 to TRBJ2-2; 8 positions agree with TRBD1. The CDR3 is 14 amino acids. Trimming removed 7 bases from V and 1 base from J; junction bases left unmatched: 2. Germline CDR1 reads MDHEN; CDR2 reads SYDVKM. The CDR3 region is CASNGQGNTGELFF. The DNA for the CDR3 is TGTGCCAGCAATGGACAGGGGAACACCGGGGAGCTGTTTTTT. The full variable domain, in which reference TRBV28 and TRBJ2-2 provide the parts outside the CDR3, is DVKVTQSSRYLVKRTGEKVFLECVQDMDHENMFWYRQDPGLGLRLIYFSYDVKMKEKGDIPEGYSVSREKKERFSLILESASTNQTSMYLCASNGQGNTGELFFGEGSRLTVL.

The chain has TRBV12-2 and TRBJ1-1. TRBV12-2 represents a pseudogene. The length of the CDR3 is 14 residues. The CDR3 nucleotides are TGTGCAAGTCCCCGTGGGGGGGCTGCCACTGAAGCTTTCTTT. Residues: CASPRGGAATEAFF.

This chain connects TRBV4-2 to TRBJ2-1, with a weak D call TRBD2 (6 bases). This CDR3 spans 16 amino acids. V lost 1 base and J lost 0, with 10 bases in between. From germline, CDR1 is LGHNA and CDR2 YNFKEQ. The CDR3 sequence: CASSQVAGSSYNEQFF. The CDR3 DNA reads as TGTGCCAGCAGCCAAGTTGCGGGGAGCTCCTACAATGAGCAGTTCTTC.

This chain joins TRBV27 and TRBJ1-5; D gene uncertain. With 10 bases removed from V and 1 base from J, the gap between germline ends came to 14 bases. From germline, CDR1 is MNHEY and CDR2 SMNVEV (reference sequence). This CDR3 is 14 amino acids long. The CDR3 here is CATSGRGSNQPQHF. DNA for the CDR3: TGTGCCACCTCAGGTCGGGGAAGCAATCAGCCCCAGCATTTT.

J is TRBJ1-3 and V is TRBV19; 7 bases fit TRBD1. Germline CDR1 and CDR2: LNHDA and SQIVND (reference sequence). With 5 bases clipped from V and 1 base from J, the junction kept 8 bases outside the gene matches. The CDR3 runs to 16 residues. CDR3 amino acids: CASSGQVLGSGNTIYF. In DNA, the CDR3 is TGTGCCAGTAGTGGACAGGTCTTGGGGTCTGGAAACACCATATATTTT.

The chain has TRBV10-2 and TRBJ2-2; TRBD2 agrees at 8 bases. Trimming took 5 bases from V and 0 from J; bases not matched to a gene: 11. There are 18 residues in the CDR3. Per the germline V gene, CDR1 is WSHSY and CDR2 is SAAADI. This CDR3 is CASSFTGTRGPNTGELFF. The CDR3 DNA is TGCGCCAGCAGTTTTACCGGGACTAGGGGACCGAACACCGGGGAGCTGTTTTTT.

The chain uses TRBV9 and TRBJ2-3; D gene unclear. CDR3 length: 13 residues. Per the germline V gene, CDR1 is SGDLS and CDR2 is YYNGEE. Trimming stripped 4 bases from V and 0 bases from J, with 6 bases between. The CDR3 nucleotides are TGTGCCAGCAGCTTCCGGAGCACAGATACGCAGTATTTT. This codes for CASSFRSTDTQYF.

Notes on this clone: The junction and the germline gene differ at one end; a read error may be behind it. The genes are TRBV7-2 and TRBJ2-7; D perhaps matches TRBD1 (6 bases). Germline V lookup: CDR1 SGHTA, CDR2 FQGNSA. The CDR3 has 12 amino acids. DNA for the CDR3: TGTGCCAGCAGCTCAAACAGGGAATCGCTCGACTTC. Its protein product is CASSSNRESLDF.

In its sample, this clone was seen once. V is TRBV5-4 and J is TRBJ1-2, with D perhaps matching TRBD1 (5 bases). The CDR3 contains 15 residues. Trimming stripped 4 bases from V and 6 bases from J, with 19 bases between. CDR1 and CDR2 from the germline V gene are SGHNT and YYREEE (reference sequence). The CDR3 DNA sequence: TGTGCCAGCAGCCTGGCCCAGGGTTATTGGAATGGCTACACCTTC. Protein product: CASSLAQGYWNGYTF.

This rearrangement joins TRBV7-3 to TRBJ2-1; TRBD2 matches 11 bases. Germline assignment: CDR1 SGHTA and CDR2 FQGTGA. The V gene end was trimmed by 5 bases and the J gene end by 8 bases; junction bases not matched to a gene: 5. This CDR3 is 14 amino acids long. CDR3 amino acids: CASSKLAGDDEQFF. The CDR3 region has the DNA TGTGCCAGCAGCAAACTAGCGGGGGATGATGAGCAGTTCTTC. The variable domain in full, with the rest retrieved from reference TRBV7-3 and TRBJ2-1, is GAGVSQTPSNKVTEKGKYVELRCDPISGHTALYWYRQSLGQGPEFLIYFQGTGAADDSGLPNDRFFAVRPEGSVSTLKIQRTERGDSAVYLCASSKLAGDDEQFFGPGTRLTVL.

This sequence joins TRBV5-1 and TRBJ2-3; D not certain. This CDR3 has 16 residues. Germline-derived CDR1 and CDR2 are SGHRS and YFSETQ. Trimming cost V 0 bases and J 0 bases, with 11 bases left between them. The CDR3 protein is CASSLGGGSSTDTQYF. The CDR3 coding sequence is TGCGCCAGCAGCTTGGGAGGCGGTTCAAGCACAGATACGCAGTATTTT.

V gene TRBV2 combines with J gene TRBJ1-2; D not certain. CDR1 is SNHLY and CDR2 is FYNNEI in the germline V gene. V was cut by 7 bases and J by 5 bases, with 20 bases left in between. The CDR3 runs to 15 residues. CDR3 sequence: CASNGEGAGVYGYTF. CDR3 bases: TGTGCCAGCAATGGAGAGGGAGCCGGCGTATATGGCTACACCTTC.

This chain joins TRBV19 and TRBJ1-4; the match to TRBD1 covers 8 bases. Per germline, CDR1 LNHDA and CDR2 SQIVND (reference sequence). The CDR3 runs to 16 residues. Germline trimming cut 5 bases from V and 4 bases from J; bases unmatched to any gene: 9. The CDR3 protein is CASSLGQGKGNEKLFF. CDR3 in DNA: TGTGCCAGTAGTCTCGGACAGGGAAAGGGTAATGAAAAACTGTTTTTT.

This sequence joins TRBV7-6 and TRBJ2-6, with D perhaps TRBD1 (5 bases). Trimming took off 2 bases at V and 1 base at J, with 9 bases between the two ends. The CDR3 is 16 residues long. Germline-derived CDR1 and CDR2 are SGHVS and FNYEAQ. DNA for the CDR3: TGTGCCAGCAGCTTACTCCAGGGATCTGGGGCCAACGTCCTGACTTTC. The encoded protein is CASSLLQGSGANVLTF. The full variable domain, in which reference TRBV7-6 and TRBJ2-6 provide the parts outside the CDR3, is GAGVSQSPRYKVTKRGQDVALRCDPISGHVSLYWYRQALGQGPEFLTYFNYEAQQDKSGLPNDRFSAERPEGSISTLTIQRTEQRDSAMYRCASSLLQGSGANVLTFGAGSRLTVL.

This clone was counted only a few times. V and J are TRBV2 and TRBJ1-2; 7 bases are a match to TRBD1. V lost 3 bases, J lost 7 bases, and 5 bases stayed unmatched. The CDR3 has 13 amino acids. The germline CDR1 and CDR2 sequences are SNHLY and FYNNEI. The CDR3 here is CASSDFQGGGYTF. As DNA, the CDR3 is TGTGCCAGCAGTGATTTCCAGGGGGGTGGCTACACCTTC.